The 29 T cell receptor beta chains below come from one sample, sequenced in a study of cytomegalovirus exposure and HLA in healthy donors. The PCR made use of 60 Vbeta and 13 Jbeta primers. TCRdb's table, derived via immunoSEQ multiplex PCR, lists solely in-frame clones and lacks some. The profile shows some 150,000 clones, around nine tenths of them singletons. The source material was PBMCs. These receptors all stem from a young woman in good health and CMV-seronegative.

This clone was seen only once. The junction departs from germline at one end; a sequencing error may be responsible. The chain has TRBV5-1 and TRBJ1-3, with D tentatively TRBD1 (5 bases). The CDR3 sequence is 17 residues long. Germline V gives CDR1 SGHRS, CDR2 YFSETQ. In DNA, the CDR3 is TGCGCCGGCAGCCCCAGGAGGGCTCTGGGGCTTGGAAACACCATATATTTT. The encoded protein is CAGSPRRALGLGNTIYF.

J is TRBJ2-5 and V is TRBV5-6; the match to TRBD1 covers 11 bases. The V segment lost 4 bases and the J segment 5 bases; nucleotides outside the gene matches: 7. The CDR3 loop spans 15 amino acids. Germline V gene lookup returns CDR1 SGHDT and CDR2 YYEEEE. The chain's CDR3 is CASSLPGQGVETQYF. The CDR3 DNA sequence: TGTGCCAGCAGCCTCCCGGGACAGGGGGTTGAGACCCAGTACTTC.

The chain carries TRBV6-1 and TRBJ2-5; perhaps TRBD2 as D (5 bases). The end of the DNA is better explained by TRBJ2-7, so the J call may be wrong. The CDR3 consists of 15 residues. Germline V CDR1 and CDR2: MNHNS, SASEGT. The CDR3 region has the DNA TGTGCCAGCAGTGAAGCTCGGGCGGGTGGGTACGAGCAGTACTTC. It yields the protein CASSEARAGGYEQYF.

This chain uses TRBV7-9 with TRBJ2-1, with TRBD2 matching over 11 bases. Germline-derived CDR1 and CDR2 are SEHNR and FQNEAQ (reference sequence). J lost 9 bases, V lost 4 bases, and 5 bases had no gene match. CDR3 length: 14 amino acids. The CDR3 sequence: CASSYGTSGGEQFF. Here the CDR3 DNA reads TGTGCCAGCAGCTACGGGACTAGCGGTGGTGAGCAGTTCTTC. Using reference TRBV7-9 and TRBJ2-1 for the parts outside the CDR3, the full variable domain is DTGVSQNPRHKITKRGQNVTFRCDPISEHNRLYWYRQTLGQGPEFLTYFQNEAQLEKSRLLSDRFSAERPKGSFSTLEIQRTEQGDSAMYLCASSYGTSGGEQFFGPGTRLTVL.

The chain couples TRBV19 to TRBJ2-5; 10 bases match TRBD1. With 5 bases clipped from V and 5 bases from J, the junction kept 11 bases outside the gene matches. This CDR3 region has 16 residues. Germline V lookup: CDR1 LNHDA, CDR2 SQIVND (reference sequence). CDR3 in DNA: TGTGCCAGTAGTCCGCAGGACAGGGGGGGACGGGAGACCCAGTACTTC. Its translation is CASSPQDRGGRETQYF.

The V and J genes are TRBV29-1 and TRBJ2-2; D might be TRBD1 (6 bases). Trimming took 6 bases from V and 4 from J, leaving 24 bases between them. From germline, CDR1 is SQVTM and CDR2 ANQGSEA. The CDR3 is 17 amino acids. The CDR3 DNA sequence: TGCAGCGTCCTAAAGGGGGTAGAGGGGCGAATCACCGGGGAGCTGTTTTTT. Protein product: CSVLKGVEGRITGELFF.

The gene calls are TRBV18 and TRBJ2-1; the match to TRBD2 covers 8 bases. The germline gives CDR1 KGHSH, CDR2 LQKENI. The CDR3 consists of 14 residues. Germline trimming cut 6 bases from V and 6 bases from J; bases unmatched to any gene: 7. The chain's CDR3 is CASSPRLATNEQFF. The CDR3 nucleotides are TGTGCCAGCTCCCCGCGACTAGCGACCAATGAGCAGTTCTTC.

The chain joins TRBV5-1 to TRBJ2-6; maybe TRBD1 (6 bases). Trimming took 3 bases from V and 4 from J, leaving 17 bases between them. The CDR3 spans 17 residues. Germline lookup yields CDR1 SGHRS and CDR2 YFSETQ. The DNA for the CDR3 is TGCGCCAGCAGCTGGGGCCTAACAGGGCTCGGGGCCAACGTCCTGACTTTC. Protein: CASSWGLTGLGANVLTF.

This chain joins TRBV19 and TRBJ2-1; D is perhaps TRBD2 (8 bases). Germline V gives CDR1 LNHDA, CDR2 SQIVND (reference sequence). The germline V and J ends were trimmed by 7 bases and 7 bases, with 17 bases remaining between them. The CDR3 is 14 residues long. The CDR3 is CASKRQGGGNEQFF. In nucleotides, the CDR3 is TGTGCCAGTAAAAGACAGGGCGGGGGGAATGAGCAGTTCTTC.

The rearrangement joins TRBV7-2 to TRBJ2-1, with 11 bases aligning to TRBD2. This CDR3 comprises 17 residues. Looked up from germline, CDR1 is SGHTA and CDR2 is FQGNSA. After removal of 6 bases from V and 8 bases from J, the junction contained 15 bases not matched to a gene. Written as DNA, the CDR3 is TGTGCCAGCAGGAAAGGCGTGACTAGCGGGGCCAAGGATGAGCAGTTCTTC. Protein sequence: CASRKGVTSGAKDEQFF.

The rearrangement uses TRBV28 and TRBJ1-1, with 9 bases fitting TRBD1. Per germline, CDR1 MDHEN and CDR2 SYDVKM. Trimming cost V 6 bases and J 6 bases; bases outside gene matches: 11. This CDR3 is built from 15 residues. CDR3 DNA: TGTGCCAGCAGGCCGAACAGGGGGCAAGGGGCTGAAGCTTTCTTT. This sequence encodes CASRPNRGQGAEAFF.

The V gene is TRBV14, the J gene TRBJ1-1, with 7 bases identical to TRBD1. The CDR3 has 17 amino acids. Germline V gene sequence: CDR1 SGHDN, CDR2 FVKESK. V was pared by 0 bases and J by 0 bases, with 7 bases of the junction left unmatched. The CDR3 coding sequence is TGTGCCAGCAGCCAAGATGGAAGGGGGCTCCTGAACACTGAAGCTTTCTTT. Its translation is CASSQDGRGLLNTEAFF.

J is TRBJ2-2 and V is TRBV6-5; 8 bases map to TRBD1. The CDR3 has 14 residues. The V gene end was trimmed by 5 bases and the J gene end by 6 bases; junction bases not matched to a gene: 5. From germline, CDR1 is MNHEY and CDR2 SVGAGI. The CDR3 nucleotides are TGTGCCAGCAGTGGACAGGGCCTGTCCGGGGAGCTGTTTTTT. It specifies CASSGQGLSGELFF.

This chain links TRBV27 with TRBJ2-2; TRBD1 agrees at 11 bases. The V and J ends lost 8 bases and 5 bases, in that order; junction bases with no gene match: 10. CDR3 length equals 16 residues. Germline CDR1 is MNHEY and CDR2 is SMNVEV (reference sequence). Here the CDR3 DNA reads TGTGCCAGCCGACCGACGGACAGGGGGCGAACCGGGGAGCTGTTTTTT. Its protein product is CASRPTDRGRTGELFF.

This chain links TRBV9 with TRBJ2-2; D unresolved. This CDR3 has 14 amino acids. Trimming took off 0 bases at V and 5 bases at J, with 8 bases between the two ends. Germline V CDR1 and CDR2: SGDLS, YYNGEE. The DNA for the CDR3 is TGTGCCAGCAGCGTAGCCTCCGTTACCGGGGAGCTGTTTTTT. Translated, it gives CASSVASVTGELFF.

The chain combines TRBV9 with TRBJ2-3; TRBD2 might be the D (7 bases). V lost 0 bases and J lost 5, with 10 bases in between. The CDR3 is 14 residues long. Per germline, CDR1 SGDLS and CDR2 YYNGEE. The CDR3 DNA follows: TGTGCCAGCAGCGTAGACAGGGAGGGAGATACGCAGTATTTT. Amino acids: CASSVDREGDTQYF. The full variable domain, its missing parts supplied by reference TRBV9 and TRBJ2-3, is DSGVTQTPKHLITATGQRVTLRCSPRSGDLSVYWYQQSLDQGLQFLIQYYNGEERAKGNILERFSAQQFPDLHSELNLSSLELGDSALYFCASSVDREGDTQYFGPGTRLTVL.

The rearrangement uses TRBV20-1 and TRBJ2-5, with D uncertain. V was shortened by 5 bases and J by 7 bases, with 8 bases between the two germline ends. The CDR3 is made up of 10 amino acids. CDR1 is DFQATT, CDR2 SNEGSKA, per germline (reference sequence). CDR3 bases: TGCAGTGCTTTCGGTGGGACCCAGTACTTC. It specifies CSAFGGTQYF.

V and J are TRBV4-1 and TRBJ2-2, with 8 bases lining up with TRBD2. CDR1 and CDR2 from the germline V gene are MGHRA and YSYEKL. Trimming removed 0 bases from V and 3 bases from J; junction bases left unmatched: 0. This CDR3 spans 15 amino acids. The CDR3 region is CASSQDSGDTGELFF. The CDR3, as DNA: TGCGCCAGCAGCCAAGATAGCGGGGACACCGGGGAGCTGTTTTTT.

This clone was counted between two and nine times. The rearrangement uses TRBV19 and TRBJ1-6; no clear D. The CDR3 spans 17 residues. With 10 bases removed from V and 5 bases from J, the gap between germline ends came to 24 bases. The V gene's germline CDR1 is LNHDA and CDR2 SQIVND (reference sequence). In DNA, the CDR3 is TGTGCCACGACACCCCGCACCACCGGAGGAGATAATTCACCCCTCCACTTT. The encoded protein is CATTPRTTGGDNSPLHF.

The rearrangement joins TRBV7-3 to TRBJ2-1; TRBD1 matches 9 bases. The germline V gene encodes CDR1 SGHTA and CDR2 FQGTGA. This CDR3 is built from 14 residues. Trimming at V came to 3 bases and at J to 8 bases, leaving 5 bases not matched to a gene. CDR3 sequence reads: CASSFRDRGDEQFF. Here the CDR3 DNA reads TGTGCCAGCAGCTTTCGAGACAGGGGGGATGAGCAGTTCTTC.

The chain is built from TRBV5-1 and TRBJ2-2; TRBD1 is a possible D gene (5 bases). The CDR3 has 14 amino acids. CDR1 is SGHRS and CDR2 is YFSETQ in the germline V gene. Trimming took off 5 bases at V and 1 base at J, with 9 bases between the two ends. CDR3 sequence (DNA): TGCGCCAGCAGTCCAACAGGGAACACCGGGGAGCTGTTTTTT. Amino acid sequence: CASSPTGNTGELFF.

This chain joins TRBV4-1 and TRBJ2-7; maybe TRBD2 (6 bases). V was trimmed by 1 base and J by 3 bases, leaving 19 bases between them. Germline CDR1 is MGHRA and CDR2 is YSYEKL. There are 17 residues in the CDR3. CDR3 region: CASSQGRGGRTIYEQYF. In DNA form, the CDR3 reads TGCGCCAGCAGCCAAGGGCGGGGAGGACGGACCATCTACGAGCAGTACTTC.

The chain employs TRBV18 and TRBJ2-2; no firm D call. Germline assignment: CDR1 KGHSH and CDR2 LQKENI. This CDR3 has 12 amino acids. V shed 6 bases and J shed 8 bases, with 10 bases lying between them. CDR3 sequence (DNA): TGTGCCAGCTCCCCCTTTCTGGGGGAGCTGTTTTTT. Translated, it gives CASSPFLGELFF.

V gene TRBV18 combines with J gene TRBJ2-5, with a tentative D call TRBD1 (6 bases). CDR3 length: 17 residues. V was shortened by 0 bases and J by 10 bases, with 24 bases between the two germline ends. CDR1 and CDR2 from the germline V gene are KGHSH and LQKENI. CDR3 bases: TGTGCCAGCTCACCACCGTCCAGGGGACCCCGAAACAAGGTCCAGTACTTC. It yields the protein CASSPPSRGPRNKVQYF.

This clone was detected only once. V is TRBV7-2 and J is TRBJ2-3; 7 bases match TRBD1. V dropped 5 bases and J dropped 2; count of bases not matched to a gene: 7. This CDR3 is built from 15 residues. Germline V gene data show CDR1 as SGHTA and CDR2 as FQGNSA. CDR3: CASSRSGQYTDTQYF. Here the CDR3 DNA reads TGTGCCAGCAGCCGGTCGGGACAGTACACAGATACGCAGTATTTT.

This chain links TRBV14 with TRBJ1-1; possible D gene TRBD1, 5 bases. CDR3 length equals 16 residues. The V end lost 4 bases, the J end lost 3 bases, and 18 bases lay between the germline ends. Per germline, CDR1 SGHDN and CDR2 FVKESK. The CDR3 spells CASSPRRGSGDTEAFF. Written as DNA, the CDR3 is TGTGCCAGCAGCCCTAGACGGGGGTCGGGGGACACTGAAGCTTTCTTT.

The chain couples TRBV5-6 to TRBJ2-1, with D perhaps TRBD2 (5 bases). This CDR3 region has 15 residues. The V and J ends lost 4 bases and 0 bases respectively, with 11 bases between them. Germline V gene lookup returns CDR1 SGHDT and CDR2 YYEEEE. The CDR3 sequence is CASSPRGSSYNEQFF. In nucleotides, the CDR3 is TGTGCCAGCAGCCCACGGGGAAGCTCCTACAATGAGCAGTTCTTC.

This chain joins TRBV7-6 and TRBJ1-3; 9 bases align to TRBD1. CDR3 length: 16 residues. With 5 bases clipped from V and 3 bases from J, the junction kept 8 bases outside the gene matches. Looked up from germline, CDR1 is SGHVS and CDR2 is FNYEAQ. The CDR3 nucleotides are TGTGCCAGCAGCGCCCGACAGGGGGTGGATGGAAACACCATATATTTT. This encodes CASSARQGVDGNTIYF.

V gene TRBV18 combines with J gene TRBJ2-2; D gene uncertain. The germline gives CDR1 KGHSH, CDR2 LQKENI. The V end was cut by 4 bases, the J end by 4 bases, with 10 bases between. The CDR3 covers 14 residues. CDR3 nucleotide sequence: TGTGCCAGCTCACATCAGGTCTTCACCGGGGAGCTGTTTTTT. Translating gives CASSHQVFTGELFF.